What follows are 31 T cell receptor beta chains derived from one specimen sequenced in a study of vaccination and CD4 T cells after COVID-19. Time point specified: late sampling 161 to 241 days after vaccination in a few convalescent patients. Treatment in this sample: roughly 10-day PBMC culture with coronavirus spike peptide pools or control peptides (ViraFEST assay). An Oncomine TCR Beta short-read assay was used to sequence the DNA from cultured CD4+ T cells. TCRdb passed the PCR reads through MiXCR, listing each CDR3 protein once. The profile shows around 18,000 distinct CDR3 sequences, roughly 56% of them singletons. What these receptors recognize is not known. Sequences were derived from CD4+ T cells from blood, cultured in vitro, sampled about 7 months after SARS-CoV-2 vaccination. The receptors derive from a human donor who had recovered from COVID-19.

The chain is built from TRBV6-4 and TRBJ2-1; perhaps TRBD2 as D (7 bases). Deletions cut 6 bases from V and 0 bases from J, with 12 bases between. Germline-derived CDR1 and CDR2 are MRHNA and SNTAGT. The CDR3 has 15 residues. Written as DNA, the CDR3 is TGTGCCAGCAGAGGGGGGGGGAGCTCCTACAATGAGCAGTTCTTC. Protein: CASRGGGSSYNEQFF.

Only a few counts were recorded for this clonotype. This rearrangement joins TRBV7-2 to TRBJ2-5, with D unresolved. The germline V gene encodes CDR1 SGHTA and CDR2 FQGNSA. Trimming removed 1 base at V and 5 bases at J, with 14 bases between. The CDR3 is made up of 15 amino acids. As DNA, the CDR3 is TGTGCCAGCAGCTTAGGTGTCTCAATGGAGGAGACCCAGTACTTC. Translated: CASSLGVSMEETQYF.

Only one count was recorded for this clonotype. The chain couples TRBV21-1 to TRBJ2-7; the D call TRBD1 from the table was never checked on the DNA. The end of the DNA fits TRBJ2-4 better, so the J call may be wrong. TRBV21-1 is given as a pseudogene. The CDR3 has 15 amino acids. CDR3 sequence reads: CASSKSSGGGNIQYF. Written as DNA, the CDR3 is TGTGCCAGCAGCAAATCTTCAGGGGGGGGAAACATTCAGTACTTC.

This rearrangement joins TRBV20-1 to TRBJ1-5; 10 bases fit TRBD1. The CDR3 is 17 amino acids. Germline V gene lookup returns CDR1 DFQATT and CDR2 SNEGSKA (reference sequence). The ends lost 4 bases at V and 0 bases at J; junction bases unmatched: 9. CDR3 coding DNA: TGCAGTGCTACCGGGACAGGGGAACATTATAGCAATCAGCCCCAGCATTTT. As protein: CSATGTGEHYSNQPQHF.

The chain uses TRBV20-1 and TRBJ2-2; tentative D call: TRBD2 (6 bases). Per germline, CDR1 DFQATT and CDR2 SNEGSKA (reference sequence). V was trimmed by 3 bases and J by 4 bases, leaving 12 bases between them. CDR3 length: 14 amino acids. CDR3 DNA sequence: TGCAGTGCTAGGGACTACAAGGGCACCGGGGAGCTGTTTTTT. Amino acids: CSARDYKGTGELFF.

The CDR3 loop is CSAMVRWETQYF. The CDR3 nucleotides are TGCAGTGCTATGGTGAGGTGGGAGACCCAGTACTTC. The chain uses TRBV20-1 and TRBJ2-5, with unresolved D. CDR3 length: 12 residues. Germline V lookup: CDR1 DFQATT, CDR2 SNEGSKA (reference sequence). The V end was cut by 4 bases, the J end by 5 bases, with 11 bases between.

V is TRBV20-1 and J is TRBJ2-5; 8 bases are shared with TRBD2. The CDR3 extends over 15 amino acids. Trimming cost V 3 bases and J 5 bases; bases outside gene matches: 11. CDR1 DFQATT and CDR2 SNEGSKA come from the germline V gene (reference sequence). The CDR3 loop reads CSASRLGRGGETQYF. The CDR3 bases are TGCAGTGCTAGCCGACTCGGGAGGGGTGGTGAGACCCAGTACTTC.

This clonotype rates as large. The chain has TRBV6-1 and TRBJ2-3; D not resolved. The V gene lost 0 bases and the J gene lost 0 bases, with 7 bases spanning the gap. This CDR3 comprises 15 residues. Germline V gives CDR1 MNHNS, CDR2 SASEGT. The CDR3 protein is CASSEAVQSTDTQYF. Here the CDR3 DNA reads TGTGCCAGCAGTGAAGCGGTGCAGAGCACAGATACGCAGTATTTT.

The chain's CDR3 is CASRREVPGSPLHF. For the CDR3, the DNA is TGTGCCAGCAGAAGGGAGGTACCAGGATCACCCCTCCACTTT. The chain joins TRBV6-1 to TRBJ1-6, with D unresolved. V was trimmed by 6 bases and J by 10 bases, leaving 16 bases between them. The CDR3 contains 14 residues. Germline CDR1 reads MNHNS; CDR2 reads SASEGT.

To note about this clonotype: An end of the junction differs from the germline gene, which may be a read error. The rearrangement joins TRBV15 to TRBJ2-5, with D unresolved. Germline lookup yields CDR1 LNHNV and CDR2 YYDKDF (reference sequence). This CDR3 has 13 amino acids. CDR3 DNA: TGTGCCGCCAGCAGAGATCTCGTGGAGACCCAGTACTTC. This gives the protein CAASRDLVETQYF.

This clonotype was observed a few times. The V gene is TRBV7-2, the J gene TRBJ1-6; possibly TRBD1 for D (6 bases). V lost 1 base and J 9 bases, leaving 7 bases between the germline ends. Germline values: CDR1 SGHTA, CDR2 FQGNSA. This CDR3 is 13 amino acids long. CDR3 bases: TGTGCCAGCAGCTTAGAAGGGGGTTCACCCCTCCACTTT. Translated, it gives CASSLEGGSPLHF.

J is TRBJ2-3 and V is TRBV11-2; TRBD1 might be the D (5 bases). The CDR3 has 16 residues. Per germline, CDR1 SGHAT and CDR2 FQNNGV. V lost 5 bases and J lost 0, with 15 bases in between. The CDR3 coding sequence is TGTGCCAGCAGCATGACGGTAGGGGATAGCACAGATACGCAGTATTTT. This translates into CASSMTVGDSTDTQYF. Full variable domain (remainder filled in from reference TRBV11-2 and TRBJ2-3): EAGVAQSPRYKIIEKRQSVAFWCNPISGHATLYWYQQILGQGPKLLIQFQNNGVVDDSQLPKDRFSAERLKGVDSTLKIQPAKLEDSAVYLCASSMTVGDSTDTQYFGPGTRLTVL.

There are a few counts of this clonotype. This sequence joins TRBV7-2 and TRBJ2-7; D remains unclear. The CDR3 length is 14 residues. V dropped 2 bases and J dropped 2 bases, with 10 bases sitting between them. Germline CDR1 and CDR2: SGHTA and FQGNSA. The CDR3 coding sequence is TGTGCCAGCAGCTTAAGCCGAATTACCTACGAGCAGTACTTC. Its protein is CASSLSRITYEQYF.

The chain carries TRBV7-3 and TRBJ2-3, with 14 bases aligning to TRBD2. This CDR3 region has 14 residues. The trim removed 4 bases at V and 8 bases at J, leaving 2 bases unmatched. Per germline, CDR1 SGHTA and CDR2 FQGTGA. Written as DNA, the CDR3 is TGTGCCAGCAGCTCCGGACTAGCGGGAGGTACGCAGTATTTT. Translated, it gives CASSSGLAGGTQYF.

The chain joins TRBV10-3 to TRBJ1-2; a weak D match, TRBD1 (5 bases). V lost 8 bases and J lost 3, with 13 bases in between. The CDR3 has 13 amino acids. The germline gives CDR1 ENHRY, CDR2 SYGVKD. CDR3 amino acids: CAIGGSLYYGYTF. The DNA for the CDR3 is TGTGCCATCGGGGGGAGCCTCTACTATGGCTACACCTTC.

This clonotype was found a few times. The chain uses TRBV4-1 and TRBJ1-5, with D perhaps matching TRBD1 (6 bases). This CDR3 has 17 amino acids. Germline CDR1 and CDR2: MGHRA and YSYEKL. V shed 4 bases and J shed 4 bases, with 20 bases lying between them. In DNA, the CDR3 is TGCGCCAGCAGCCTGCGAACAGGGAACCTTAGGAATCAGCCCCAGCATTTT. Residues: CASSLRTGNLRNQPQHF.

The V gene is TRBV20-1, the J gene TRBJ2-5; D perhaps matches TRBD2 (6 bases). V gave up 6 bases and J gave up 7 bases, with 27 bases separating them. Germline CDR1 is DFQATT and CDR2 is SNEGSKA (reference sequence). The CDR3 is made up of 16 amino acids. The CDR3 is CSADPRTGEAIGTQYF. For the CDR3, the DNA is TGCAGTGCCGACCCTCGTACGGGGGAAGCTATTGGGACCCAGTACTTC.

This clonotype was observed a few times. This rearrangement joins TRBV6-1 to TRBJ1-1; 8 positions match TRBD1. Trimming at V came to 10 bases and at J to 11 bases, leaving 9 bases not matched to a gene. Germline CDR1 and CDR2: MNHNS and SASEGT. The CDR3 is 11 residues long. This CDR3 reads CAIRVDRVAFF. The DNA for the CDR3 is TGTGCCATCAGAGTGGACAGGGTTGCTTTCTTT.

The J gene is TRBJ2-3, the V gene TRBV11-3; the match to TRBD2 covers 11 bases. CDR1 and CDR2 from the germline V gene are SGHNT and YENEEA. The length of the CDR3 is 17 residues. The V segment lost 2 bases and the J segment 1 base; nucleotides outside the gene matches: 5. The CDR3 loop is CASSLRSGRAGTDTQYF. As DNA, the CDR3 is TGTGCCAGCAGCTTACGTAGCGGGAGGGCCGGCACAGATACGCAGTATTTT.

This CDR3 reads CASAVRGGQETQYF. The CDR3 nucleotides read TGTGCCAGCGCGGTAAGGGGGGGCCAAGAGACCCAGTACTTC. This rearrangement joins TRBV12-3 or TRBV12-4 to TRBJ2-5, with D tentatively TRBD2 (7 bases). CDR3 size: 14 residues. V lost 8 bases to trimming and J lost 1 base, with 14 bases between them.

This clonotype occurred a few times. The rearrangement joins TRBV6-5 to TRBJ1-2, with D unclear. Per germline, CDR1 MNHEY and CDR2 SVGAGI. Trimming took off 0 bases at V and 8 bases at J, with 13 bases between the two ends. The CDR3 loop spans 14 amino acids. The CDR3 sequence: CASSYSKGLSGYTF. The CDR3 region has the DNA TGTGCCAGCAGTTACTCCAAGGGTTTGAGCGGCTACACCTTC.

The CDR3 reads CATSGQTYEQYF. The CDR3, as DNA: TGTGCCACTTCGGGACAGACCTACGAGCAGTACTTC. The chain uses TRBV19 and TRBJ2-7, with TRBD1 matching 7 bases. With V trimmed by 10 bases and J by 2 bases, 5 bases remained unmatched. CDR1 is LNHDA, CDR2 SQIVND, per germline (reference sequence). This CDR3 region has 12 residues.

The CDR3 bases are TGTGCCAGCAGCGAACAGGGGACAAGGGGCTACACCTTC. It codes for CASSEQGTRGYTF. V usage is TRBV6-1 and J usage is TRBJ1-2, with 7 bases fitting TRBD1. Germline V gene lookup returns CDR1 MNHNS and CDR2 SASEGT. This CDR3 has 13 residues. V shed 6 bases and J 8 bases; nucleotides not matched to a gene: 9.

In regard to this clonotype: This CDR3 is missing its conserved last phenylalanine or tryptophan, likely due to a read error. The DNA is left out, because the CDR3 cannot be placed on it with certainty; the CDR3 is given as TCRdb lists it. V is TRBV21-1 and J is TRBJ1-2; the DNA was not compared with TRBD1, the D call given in the table. TRBV21-1 is given as a pseudogene. The CDR3 region is 16 residues in length, termini included. Here the CDR3 reads CASSKRSPGGDYGYTS.

The chain couples TRBV20-1 to TRBJ1-2; D is uncertain. V lost 1 base and J lost 4, with 13 bases in between. Germline V gene sequence: CDR1 DFQATT, CDR2 SNEGSKA (reference sequence). The CDR3 contains 14 residues. CDR3 loop: CSARGVEPSYGYTF. CDR3 DNA: TGCAGTGCTAGAGGAGTCGAGCCCAGCTATGGCTACACCTTC.

The V and J genes are TRBV19 and TRBJ1-2, with unresolved D. CDR1 is LNHDA, CDR2 SQIVND, per germline (reference sequence). There are 15 residues in the CDR3. V was shortened by 2 bases and J by 5 bases, with 15 bases between the two germline ends. The CDR3: CASSIRRPIDYGYTF. The CDR3 nucleotides read TGTGCCAGTAGTATACGCCGCCCTATCGATTATGGCTACACCTTC.

The chain links TRBV7-2 to TRBJ2-2, with TRBD1 matching 10 bases. Germline loops: CDR1 SGHTA, CDR2 FQGNSA. CDR3 size: 15 residues. V shed 1 base, J shed 7 bases, and the junction held 3 bases outside the gene matches. CDR3 DNA: TGTGCCAGCAGCTTAGTGACAGGGGGCATCGGGGAGCTGTTTTTT. Protein: CASSLVTGGIGELFF.

The chain is built from TRBV6-1 and TRBJ1-2, with 8 bases lining up with TRBD1. Unmatched junction bases numbered 1, after V lost 8 bases and J lost 2 bases. Germline loops: CDR1 MNHNS, CDR2 SASEGT. The CDR3 extends over 12 amino acids. In nucleotides, the CDR3 is TGTGCCAGCTGGACAGGGAACTATGGCTACACCTTC. It translates to CASWTGNYGYTF.

This clonotype has only one observation. The gene calls are TRBV12-3 or TRBV12-4 and TRBJ2-2; the match to TRBD2 covers 10 bases. The CDR3 consists of 16 residues. V lost 2 bases, J lost 5 bases, and 5 bases stayed unmatched. In nucleotides, the CDR3 is TGTGCCAGCAGTTTATGGGTAGCGGGAGGAACCGGGGAGCTGTTTTTT. Its protein product is CASSLWVAGGTGELFF.

This clonotype was detected only a few times. The chain joins TRBV6-1 to TRBJ1-1; a weak D match, TRBD1 (5 bases). CDR1 is MNHNS and CDR2 is SASEGT in the germline V gene. CDR3 length equals 14 residues. Trimming cost V 9 bases and J 1 base, with 15 bases left between them. CDR3 DNA: TGTGCCAGTAAGGGGTGGCGGGAGAACACTGAAGCTTTCTTT. This gives the protein CASKGWRENTEAFF.

The sample holds a few counts of this clonotype. The chain combines TRBV7-3 with TRBJ2-2, with D unresolved. Trimming cost V 2 bases and J 4 bases, with 8 bases left between them. Germline assignment: CDR1 SGHTA and CDR2 FQGTGA. This CDR3 is 14 amino acids long. CDR3 protein: CASSLRGGTGELFF. In nucleotides, the CDR3 is TGTGCCAGCAGCTTACGTGGTGGCACCGGGGAGCTGTTTTTT.